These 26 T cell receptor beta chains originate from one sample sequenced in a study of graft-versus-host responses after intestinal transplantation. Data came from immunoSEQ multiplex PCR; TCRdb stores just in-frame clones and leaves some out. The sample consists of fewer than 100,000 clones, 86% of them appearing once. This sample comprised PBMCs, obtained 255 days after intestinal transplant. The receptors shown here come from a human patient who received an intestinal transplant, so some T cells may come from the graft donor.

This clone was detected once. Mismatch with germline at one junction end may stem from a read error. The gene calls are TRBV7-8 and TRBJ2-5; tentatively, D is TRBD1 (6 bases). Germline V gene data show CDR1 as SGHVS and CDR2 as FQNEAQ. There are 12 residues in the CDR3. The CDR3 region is CATSRGGETQYF. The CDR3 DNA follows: TGTGCCACCAGCAGGGGCGGAGAGACCCAGTACTTC.

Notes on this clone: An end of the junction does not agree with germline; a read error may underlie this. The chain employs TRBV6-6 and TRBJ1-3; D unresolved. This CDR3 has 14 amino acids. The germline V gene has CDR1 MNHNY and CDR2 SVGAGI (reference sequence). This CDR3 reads CATSGVEGGNTIYF. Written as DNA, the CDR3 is TGTGCCACCAGTGGGGTAGAGGGTGGAAACACCATATATTTT.

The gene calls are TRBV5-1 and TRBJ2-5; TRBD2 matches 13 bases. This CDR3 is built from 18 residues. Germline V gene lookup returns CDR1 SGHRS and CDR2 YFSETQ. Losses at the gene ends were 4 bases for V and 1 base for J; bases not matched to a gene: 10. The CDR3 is CASSIGLAGARFQETQYF. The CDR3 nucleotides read TGCGCCAGCAGCATTGGACTAGCGGGGGCCCGATTCCAAGAGACCCAGTACTTC.

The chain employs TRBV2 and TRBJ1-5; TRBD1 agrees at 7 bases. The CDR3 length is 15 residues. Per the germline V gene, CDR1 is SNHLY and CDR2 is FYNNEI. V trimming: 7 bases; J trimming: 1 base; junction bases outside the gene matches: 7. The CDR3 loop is CASTLGQFSNQPQHF. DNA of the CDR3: TGTGCCAGCACCCTGGGACAGTTCAGCAATCAGCCCCAGCATTTT.

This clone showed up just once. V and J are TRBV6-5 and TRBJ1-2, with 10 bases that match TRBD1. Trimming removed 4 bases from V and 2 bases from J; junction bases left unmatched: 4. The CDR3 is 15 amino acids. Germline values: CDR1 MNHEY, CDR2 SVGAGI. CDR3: CASSWRTGGNYGYTF. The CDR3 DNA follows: TGTGCCAGCAGTTGGCGGACAGGGGGGAACTATGGCTACACCTTC.

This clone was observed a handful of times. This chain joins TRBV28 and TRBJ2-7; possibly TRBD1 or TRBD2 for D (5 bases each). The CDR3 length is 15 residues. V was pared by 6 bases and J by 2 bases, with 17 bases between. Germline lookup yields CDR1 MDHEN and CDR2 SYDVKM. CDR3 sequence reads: CASSPYGGTPYEQYV. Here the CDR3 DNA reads TGTGCCAGCAGCCCATATGGGGGTACCCCCTACGAGCAGTACGTC.

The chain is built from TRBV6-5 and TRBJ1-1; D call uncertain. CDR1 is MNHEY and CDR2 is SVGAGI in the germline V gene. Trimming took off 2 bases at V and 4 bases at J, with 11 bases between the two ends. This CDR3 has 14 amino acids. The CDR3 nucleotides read TGTGCCAGCAGTTACGCGGCGAGTACCACTGAAGCTTTCTTT. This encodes CASSYAASTTEAFF.

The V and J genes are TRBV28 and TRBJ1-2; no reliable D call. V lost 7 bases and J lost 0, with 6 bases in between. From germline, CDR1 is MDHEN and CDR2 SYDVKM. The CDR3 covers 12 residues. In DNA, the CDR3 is TGTGCCAGCACCTCTTCTAACTATGGCTACACCTTC. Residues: CASTSSNYGYTF.

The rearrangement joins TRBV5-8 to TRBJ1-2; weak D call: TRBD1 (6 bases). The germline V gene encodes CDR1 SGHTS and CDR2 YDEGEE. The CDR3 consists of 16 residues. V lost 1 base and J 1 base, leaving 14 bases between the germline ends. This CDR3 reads CASSLYPGQNNYGYTF. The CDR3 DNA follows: TGTGCCAGCAGCTTGTACCCGGGACAAAATAACTATGGCTACACCTTC. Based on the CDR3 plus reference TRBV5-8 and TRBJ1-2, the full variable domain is EAGVTQSPTHLIKTRGQQATLRCSPISGHTSVYWYQQALGLGLQFLLWYDEGEERNRGNFPPRFSGRQFPNYSSELNVNALELEDSALYLCASSLYPGQNNYGYTFGSGTRLTVV.

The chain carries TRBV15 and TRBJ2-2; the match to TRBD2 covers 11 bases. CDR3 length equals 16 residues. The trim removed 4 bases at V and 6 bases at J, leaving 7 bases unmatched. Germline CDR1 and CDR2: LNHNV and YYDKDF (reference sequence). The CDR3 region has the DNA TGTGCCACCAGCACACTAGCGGGAGCAGGTGCCGGGGAGCTGTTTTTT. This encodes CATSTLAGAGAGELFF.

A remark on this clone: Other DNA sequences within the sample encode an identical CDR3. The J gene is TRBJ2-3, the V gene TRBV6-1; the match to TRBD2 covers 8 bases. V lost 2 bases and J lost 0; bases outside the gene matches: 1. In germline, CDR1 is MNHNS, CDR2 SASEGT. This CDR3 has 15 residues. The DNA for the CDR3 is TGTGCCAGCAGTGAACTAGCGGGTAGCACAGATACGCAGTATTTT. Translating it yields CASSELAGSTDTQYF.

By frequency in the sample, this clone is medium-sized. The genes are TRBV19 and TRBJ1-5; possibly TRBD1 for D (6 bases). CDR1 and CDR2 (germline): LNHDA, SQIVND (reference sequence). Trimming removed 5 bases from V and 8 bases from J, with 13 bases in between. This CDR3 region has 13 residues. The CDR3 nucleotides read TGTGCCAGTAGTTTAGGAAGGGGGGAGCCCCAGCATTTT. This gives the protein CASSLGRGEPQHF.

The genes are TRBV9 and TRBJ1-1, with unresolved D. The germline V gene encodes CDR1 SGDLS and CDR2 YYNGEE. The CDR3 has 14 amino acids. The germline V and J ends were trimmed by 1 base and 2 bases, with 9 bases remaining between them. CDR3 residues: CASSVISANTEAFF. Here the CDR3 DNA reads TGTGCCAGCAGCGTAATTTCCGCTAACACTGAAGCTTTCTTT.

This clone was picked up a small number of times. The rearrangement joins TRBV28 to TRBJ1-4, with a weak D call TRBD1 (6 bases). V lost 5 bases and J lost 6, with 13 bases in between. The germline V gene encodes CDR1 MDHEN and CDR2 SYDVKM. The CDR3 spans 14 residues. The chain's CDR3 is CASSHGQPYEKLFF. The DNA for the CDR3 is TGTGCCAGCAGTCATGGACAGCCCTATGAAAAACTGTTTTTT.

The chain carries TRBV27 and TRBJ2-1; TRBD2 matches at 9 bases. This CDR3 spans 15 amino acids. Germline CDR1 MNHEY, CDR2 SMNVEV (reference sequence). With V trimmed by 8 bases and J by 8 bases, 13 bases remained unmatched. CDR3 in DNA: TGTGCCAGCGGACTAGCGCCAAGGGTATACGATGAGCAGTTCTTC. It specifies CASGLAPRVYDEQFF.

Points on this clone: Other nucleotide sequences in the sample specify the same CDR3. The CDR3 DNA follows: TGTGCCTGGAGTCCGGGGGGGCCGGAGGCTTTCTTT. Protein sequence: CAWSPGGPEAFF. The genes are TRBV30 and TRBJ1-1, with D possibly matching TRBD1 (6 bases). V lost 2 bases and J 11 bases, leaving 15 bases between the germline ends. This CDR3 has 12 residues. Germline CDR1 is GTSNPN and CDR2 is SVGIG (reference sequence).

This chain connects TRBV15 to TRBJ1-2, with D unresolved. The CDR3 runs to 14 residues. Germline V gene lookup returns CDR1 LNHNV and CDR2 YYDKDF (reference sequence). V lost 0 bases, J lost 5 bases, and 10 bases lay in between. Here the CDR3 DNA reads TGTGCCACCAGCAGAGATGTATCGCAGTATGGCTACACCTTC. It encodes CATSRDVSQYGYTF.

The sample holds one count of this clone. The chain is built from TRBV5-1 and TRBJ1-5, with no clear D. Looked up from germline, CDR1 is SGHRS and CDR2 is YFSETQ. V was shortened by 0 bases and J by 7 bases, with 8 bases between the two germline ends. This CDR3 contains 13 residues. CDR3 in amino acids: CASSLGLGQPQHF. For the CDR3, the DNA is TGCGCCAGCAGCTTGGGGTTAGGGCAGCCCCAGCATTTT.

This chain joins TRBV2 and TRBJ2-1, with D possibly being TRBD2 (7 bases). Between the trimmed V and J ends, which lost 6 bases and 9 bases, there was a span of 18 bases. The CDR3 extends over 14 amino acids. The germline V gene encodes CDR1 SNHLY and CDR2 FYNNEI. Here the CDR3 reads CASRASGLQGEQFF. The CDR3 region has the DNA TGTGCCAGCAGAGCTAGCGGCCTACAGGGTGAGCAGTTCTTC.

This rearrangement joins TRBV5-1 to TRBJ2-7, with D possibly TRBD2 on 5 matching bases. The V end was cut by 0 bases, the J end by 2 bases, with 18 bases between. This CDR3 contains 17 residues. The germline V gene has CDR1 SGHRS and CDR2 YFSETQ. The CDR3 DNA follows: TGCGCCAGCAGCTTGGCCTGGGAGAGAGCCTTCACCTACGAGCAGTACTTC. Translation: CASSLAWERAFTYEQYF.

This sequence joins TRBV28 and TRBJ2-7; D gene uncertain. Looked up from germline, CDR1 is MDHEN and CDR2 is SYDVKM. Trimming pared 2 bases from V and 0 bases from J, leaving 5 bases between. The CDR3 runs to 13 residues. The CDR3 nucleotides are TGTGCCAGCAGTTTAGGCCCCTCCTACGAGCAGTACTTC. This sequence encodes CASSLGPSYEQYF.

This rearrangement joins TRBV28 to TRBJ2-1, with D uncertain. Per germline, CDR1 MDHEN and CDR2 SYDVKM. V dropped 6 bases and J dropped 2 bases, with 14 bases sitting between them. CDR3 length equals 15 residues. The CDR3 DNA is TGTGCCAGCAGGCCAGAGATGCGACCCTACAATGAGCAGTTCTTC. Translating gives CASRPEMRPYNEQFF.

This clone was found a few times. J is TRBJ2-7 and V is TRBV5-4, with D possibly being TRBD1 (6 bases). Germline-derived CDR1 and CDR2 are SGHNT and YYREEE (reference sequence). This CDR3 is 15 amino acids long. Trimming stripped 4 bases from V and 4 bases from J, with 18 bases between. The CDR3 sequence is CASSPTSGHGYEQYF. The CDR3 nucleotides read TGTGCCAGCAGCCCAACATCGGGACACGGATACGAGCAGTACTTC.

CDR3 residues: CASSLFQEGAYGYTF. The CDR3 region has the DNA TGTGCCAGCAGTTTATTTCAGGAGGGAGCCTATGGCTACACCTTC. This sequence joins TRBV28 and TRBJ1-2; D ambiguous. The CDR3 is made up of 15 amino acids. V lost 1 base and J 4 bases, leaving 13 bases between the germline ends. Germline lookup yields CDR1 MDHEN and CDR2 SYDVKM.

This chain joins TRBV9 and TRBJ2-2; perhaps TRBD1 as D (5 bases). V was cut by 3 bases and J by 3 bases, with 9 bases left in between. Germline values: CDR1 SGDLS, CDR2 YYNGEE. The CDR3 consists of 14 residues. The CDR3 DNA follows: TGTGCCAGCAGCGGGCAGGGATACACCGGGGAGCTGTTTTTT. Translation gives CASSGQGYTGELFF. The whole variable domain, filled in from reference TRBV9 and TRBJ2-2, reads DSGVTQTPKHLITATGQRVTLRCSPRSGDLSVYWYQQSLDQGLQFLIQYYNGEERAKGNILERFSAQQFPDLHSELNLSSLELGDSALYFCASSGQGYTGELFFGEGSRLTVL.

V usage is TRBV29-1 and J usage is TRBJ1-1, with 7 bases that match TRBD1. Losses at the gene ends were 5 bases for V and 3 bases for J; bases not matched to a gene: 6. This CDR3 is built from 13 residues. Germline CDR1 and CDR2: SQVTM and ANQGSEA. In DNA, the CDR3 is TGCAGCGTTTGGGGAGGGGGCTACACTGAAGCTTTCTTT. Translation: CSVWGGGYTEAFF.